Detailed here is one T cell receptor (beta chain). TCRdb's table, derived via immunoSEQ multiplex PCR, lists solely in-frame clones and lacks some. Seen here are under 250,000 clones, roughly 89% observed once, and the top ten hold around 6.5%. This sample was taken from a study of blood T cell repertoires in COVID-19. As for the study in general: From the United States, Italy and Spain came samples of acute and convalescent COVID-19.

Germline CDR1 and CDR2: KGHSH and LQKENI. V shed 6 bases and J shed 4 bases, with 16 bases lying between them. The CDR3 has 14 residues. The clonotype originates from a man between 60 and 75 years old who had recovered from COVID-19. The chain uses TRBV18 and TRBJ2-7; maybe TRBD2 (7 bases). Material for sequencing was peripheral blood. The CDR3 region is CASSPMGGQYEQYF. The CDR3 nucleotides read TGTGCCAGCTCCCCGATGGGGGGGCAGTACGAGCAGTACTTC.